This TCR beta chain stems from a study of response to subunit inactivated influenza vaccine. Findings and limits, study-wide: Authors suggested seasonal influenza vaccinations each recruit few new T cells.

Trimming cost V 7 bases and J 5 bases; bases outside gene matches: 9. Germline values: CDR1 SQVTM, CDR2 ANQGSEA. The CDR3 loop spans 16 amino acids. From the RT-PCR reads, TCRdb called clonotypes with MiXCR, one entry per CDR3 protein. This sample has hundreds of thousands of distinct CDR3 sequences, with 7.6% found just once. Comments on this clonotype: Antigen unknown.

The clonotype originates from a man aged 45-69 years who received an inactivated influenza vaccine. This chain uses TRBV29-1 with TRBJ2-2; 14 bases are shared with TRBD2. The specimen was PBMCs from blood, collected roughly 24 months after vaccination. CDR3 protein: CSARGLAGVETGELFF. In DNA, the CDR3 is TGCAGCGCCCGGGGACTAGCGGGAGTTGAAACCGGGGAGCTGTTTTTT.